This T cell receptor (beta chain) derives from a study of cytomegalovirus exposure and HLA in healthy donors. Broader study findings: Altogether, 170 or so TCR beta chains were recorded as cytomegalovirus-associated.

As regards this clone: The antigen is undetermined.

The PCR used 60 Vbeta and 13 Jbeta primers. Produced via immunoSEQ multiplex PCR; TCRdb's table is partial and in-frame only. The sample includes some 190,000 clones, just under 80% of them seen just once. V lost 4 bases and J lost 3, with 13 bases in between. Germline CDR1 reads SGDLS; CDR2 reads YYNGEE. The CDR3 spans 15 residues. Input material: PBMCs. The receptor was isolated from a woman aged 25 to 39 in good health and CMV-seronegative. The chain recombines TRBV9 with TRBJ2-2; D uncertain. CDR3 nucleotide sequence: TGTGCCAGCAGCCTATCCGGGTCCTACACCGGGGAGCTGTTTTTT. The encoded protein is CASSLSGSYTGELFF.